Listed below are T cell receptor beta chains from one sample, sequenced in a study of patients and donors after allogeneic stem cell transplantation. TCRdb reprocessed the RT-PCR reads with MiXCR, giving one entry per CDR3 protein. The sample records roughly 880,000 distinct CDR3 sequences, approximately 18% being singletons. The sample taken for sequencing was blood, either unsorted or a sorted T cell fraction (not recorded which). These receptor sequences come from a human donor who was either an allogeneic HSCT recipient or a stem cell or donor lymphocyte infusion donor (not recorded which). It is not recorded whose cells these are; they may come from a transplant donor. The CDR3 runs from the conserved cysteine through the conserved F or W. The D gene is left open where the match is weak. The size entry is marked missing in some rows and otherwise reads once, few, many or a size class.

J gene | clone size | D gene | V gene | CDR3 DNA | CDR3 protein
TRBJ1-5 | - | TRBD1 | TRBV2 | TGTGCCAGCAGTACGGACAGGGGGCGAGTGGAGCCCCAGCATTTT | CASSTDRGRVEPQHF
TRBJ2-3 | many | TRBD2 | TRBV5-1 | TGTGCCAGCAGTTGGGGGGGAAGCACAGATACGCAGTATTTT | CASSWGGSTDTQYF
TRBJ2-5 | - | - | TRBV21-1 | TGTGCCAGCAGGAAGACCCAGTACTTC | CASRKTQYF
TRBJ2-2 | few | - | TRBV29-1 | TGCAGCGTTACCGAGACCACCGGGGAGCTGTTTTTT | CSVTETTGELFF
TRBJ2-2 | - | - | TRBV9 | TGTGCCAGCAGCTTCAGACCTACAGCTCTCGCGAACACCGGGGAGCTGTTTTTT | CASSFRPTALANTGELFF
TRBJ1-1 | - | - | TRBV5-1 | TGCGCCAGCAGCTCAAGCTTGGCAGGGTCTGATGGTGAAGCTTTCTTT | CASSSSLAGSDGEAFF
TRBJ1-1 | few | TRBD1 | TRBV6-1 | TGTGCCAGCAGACGACCTCGGACAGGGGCCTCGAACACTGAAGCTTTCTTT | CASRRPRTGASNTEAFF
TRBJ1-1 | few | - | TRBV20-1 | TGCAGTGCGCCCCGCTGGGACGCTGAAGCTTTCTTT | CSAPRWDAEAFF
TRBJ2-3 | - | TRBD2 | TRBV4-2 | TGTGCCAGCAGCCAAGTGCGGGGGGGCTGGGCAGATACGCAGTATTTT | CASSQVRGGWADTQYF
TRBJ1-2 | few | TRBD1 | TRBV7-9 | TGTGCCACCCTAGGGGGCCGAGACTATGGCTACACCTTC | CATLGGRDYGYTF
TRBJ2-7 | - | - | TRBV6-1 | TGTGCCAGCACCCATGGAGGGCTGGCCACCACCTACGAGCAGTACTTC | CASTHGGLATTYEQYF
TRBJ2-7 | - | TRBD1 | TRBV7-9 | TGTGCCAGCAGCTTATACCGGGACAGGGGCGACGAGCAGTACTTC | CASSLYRDRGDEQYF
TRBJ2-1 | few | TRBD1 | TRBV10-3 | TGTGCCATCAGTGTGGGACAGGGGAGCTCCTACAATGAGCAGTTCTTC | CAISVGQGSSYNEQFF
TRBJ2-3 | few | - | TRBV6-1 | TGTGCCAACCCACTCGTGGGTAGCACAGATACGCAGTATTTT | CANPLVGSTDTQYF
TRBJ1-1 | few | - | TRBV3-1 | TGTGCCAGCAGCCAAGATCCGGGGGGAGGGCTTGAAGCTTTCTTT | CASSQDPGGGLEAFF
TRBJ1-2 | few | - | TRBV7-6 | TGTGCCAGCAGCTTAGCGCTCGATGGGACACCATTCAGCTACACCTTC | CASSLALDGTPFSYTF
TRBJ1-5 | - | - | TRBV11-2 | TGTGCCAGCAGCTTACAAATTGGTCCGCCACAGTATAGCAATCAGCCCCAGCATTTT | CASSLQIGPPQYSNQPQHF
TRBJ2-7 | few | - | TRBV6-1 | TGTGCCAGCAGTGAACGAAATGAGCAGTACTTC | CASSERNEQYF
TRBJ2-1 | - | TRBD2 | TRBV5-4 | TGTGCCAGCAGCTTGGGGCTAGCGGGAGTTCCTGAGCAGTTCTTC | CASSLGLAGVPEQFF
TRBJ1-3 | few | - | TRBV12-3/TRBV12-4 | TGTGCCAGCAGTCCCGCCGGGCTCATGGGAAACACCATATATTTT | CASSPAGLMGNTIYF
TRBJ2-3 | few | TRBD2 | TRBV20-1 | TGCAGTGCTAGAGATTTTCGGCGGCGCGGGAGCTCAGATACGCAGTATTTT | CSARDFRRRGSSDTQYF
TRBJ1-1 | - | - | TRBV5-4 | TGTGCCAGCAGTGTCAGGGTCATGAACACTGAAGCTTTCTTT | CASSVRVMNTEAFF
TRBJ2-7 | - | - | TRBV12-3/TRBV12-4 | TGTGCCAGCAGCCCCATGGAGGGGTCCTACGAGCAGTACTTC | CASSPMEGSYEQYF
TRBJ2-7 | few | - | TRBV7-2 | TGTGCCAGCAGCTTCGGCGGGGTCAGCTCCTACGAGCAGTACTTC | CASSFGGVSSYEQYF
TRBJ2-1 | - | TRBD1 | TRBV12-3/TRBV12-4 | TGTGCCAGCAGTCCCGGACAGGACGACAATGAGCAGTTCTTC | CASSPGQDDNEQFF
TRBJ1-3 | - | - | TRBV7-6 | TGTGCCAGCAGCCCAGAACGAAACACCATATATTTT | CASSPERNTIYF
TRBJ1-2 | few | - | TRBV20-1 | TGCAGTGCTAGAGATAGGCCCGGCTATGGCTACACCTTC | CSARDRPGYGYTF
TRBJ2-1 | few | - | TRBV12-3/TRBV12-4 | TGTGCCAGCAGGCCCTTTGCCACGGGTGCCTACAATGAGCAGTTCTTC | CASRPFATGAYNEQFF
TRBJ2-7 | few | - | TRBV29-1 | TGCAGCGTCCTTGTCTACGGGGGGCGCTACGAGCAGTACTTC | CSVLVYGGRYEQYF
TRBJ2-3 | - | TRBD2 | TRBV5-1 | TGCGCCAGCAGCTTCCTAGCGGGGCTTATCACAGATACGCAGTATTTT | CASSFLAGLITDTQYF
TRBJ2-5 | - | TRBD2 | TRBV5-6 | TGTGCCAGCAGCTTGCTTCCAGCGGGAGGCTTAGAGACCCAGTACTTC | CASSLLPAGGLETQYF
TRBJ1-1 | few | - | TRBV6-2/TRBV6-3 | TGTGCCAGCAGTTACCCTCAGGCCATCACTGAAGCTTTCTTT | CASSYPQAITEAFF
TRBJ1-2 | few | - | TRBV4-1 | TGCGCCAGCAGCCTACCCGACCCTTATGGCTACACCTTC | CASSLPDPYGYTF
TRBJ1-1 | few | - | TRBV6-1 | TGTGCCAGCAGTGCCCAACCAACAGGGCCACGTCGGTCCACTGAAGCTTTCTTT | CASSAQPTGPRRSTEAFF
TRBJ1-4 | - | - | TRBV5-5 | TGTGCCAGCAGCCGCCTAATTGGTCCCTCTAATGAAAAACTGTTTTTT | CASSRLIGPSNEKLFF
TRBJ2-2 | many | TRBD2 | TRBV7-2 | TGTGCCAGCAGCTTCCCTAGCGGGGGGGCAAACACCGGGGAGCTGTTTTTT | CASSFPSGGANTGELFF
TRBJ1-5 | - | TRBD1 | TRBV12-3/TRBV12-4 | TGTGCCAGCAGTCTGCGGACAGGGGGCAGGGGTCAGCCCCAGCATTTT | CASSLRTGGRGQPQHF
TRBJ2-3 | - | TRBD2 | TRBV5-1 | TGCGCCAGCAGCTTTACTAGCGGGAGGACCTACACGCAGTATTTT | CASSFTSGRTYTQYF
TRBJ1-2 | - | - | TRBV20-1 | TGCAGTGCTAGAGGCAGGAACGATGGCTACACCTTC | CSARGRNDGYTF
TRBJ2-5 | few | TRBD2 | TRBV5-4 | TGTGCCAGCAGCCACGCCGGGACTAGCGTAGAGACCCAGTACTTC | CASSHAGTSVETQYF
TRBJ1-2 | - | - | TRBV28 | TGTGCCAGCAGGCAAACCGCAGGGACACAGGGCTACACCTTC | CASRQTAGTQGYTF
TRBJ2-3 | - | - | TRBV6-1 | TGTGCCAGCAGCCCTTTAGTCAGTCAGGGGACGCAGTATTTT | CASSPLVSQGTQYF
TRBJ1-5 | - | TRBD1 | TRBV6-2/TRBV6-3 | TGTGCCAGCGACAGGACAGGGGGCATCCGGTATAGCAATCAGCCCCAGCATTTT | CASDRTGGIRYSNQPQHF
TRBJ1-1 | - | - | TRBV18 | TGTGCCAGCTCACCACAGGCGAGGGACACTGAAGCTTTCTTT | CASSPQARDTEAFF
TRBJ1-6 | few | - | TRBV30 | TGTGCCTGGAGCGGGGACATTCCACCCCTCCACTTT | CAWSGDIPPLHF
TRBJ2-5 | once | - | TRBV20-1 | TGCAGTGCTAGTGACAACCAAGAGACCCAGTACTTC | CSASDNQETQYF
TRBJ2-1 | - | - | TRBV20-1 | TGCAGTGCCGCGGACCTGCGCCATGAGCAGTTCTTC | CSAADLRHEQFF
TRBJ2-1 | few | - | TRBV5-1 | TGCGCCAGCAGCTTGGACCACACGGATTACAATGAGCAGTTCTTC | CASSLDHTDYNEQFF
TRBJ1-5 | - | TRBD1 | TRBV4-2 | TGTGCCAGCAGCCAGAGGACAGGGGGCCCCAATCAGCCCCAGCATTTT | CASSQRTGGPNQPQHF
TRBJ2-1 | many | - | TRBV27 | TGTGCCAGCAGCCAGAAGGGGAATGAGCAGTTCTTC | CASSQKGNEQFF
TRBJ2-3 | few | - | TRBV9 | TGTGCCAGCAGGTACGTCACAGATACGCAGTATTTT | CASRYVTDTQYF
TRBJ2-5 | few | TRBD2 | TRBV20-1 | TGCAGTGCTAGCTCTAGCGGGGGCCCCGCCTCAGGCTGGACCCAGTACTTC | CSASSSGGPASGWTQYF
TRBJ2-1 | - | - | TRBV7-9 | TGTGCCAGCAGCTTACTGATCTCCGGGGGATACAATGAGCAGTTCTTC | CASSLLISGGYNEQFF